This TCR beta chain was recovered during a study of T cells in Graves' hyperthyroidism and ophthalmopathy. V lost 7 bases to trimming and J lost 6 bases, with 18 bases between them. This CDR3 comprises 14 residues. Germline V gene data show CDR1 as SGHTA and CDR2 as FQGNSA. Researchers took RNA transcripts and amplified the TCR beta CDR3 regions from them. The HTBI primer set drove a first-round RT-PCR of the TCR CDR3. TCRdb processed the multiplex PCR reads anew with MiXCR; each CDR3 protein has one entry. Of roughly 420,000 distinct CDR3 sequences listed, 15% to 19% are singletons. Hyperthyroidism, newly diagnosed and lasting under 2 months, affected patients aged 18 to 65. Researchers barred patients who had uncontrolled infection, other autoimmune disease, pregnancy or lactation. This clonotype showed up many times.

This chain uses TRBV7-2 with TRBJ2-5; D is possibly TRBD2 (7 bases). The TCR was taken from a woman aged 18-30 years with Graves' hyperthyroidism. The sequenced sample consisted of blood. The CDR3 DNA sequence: TGTGCCAGCACCTTTTCGGGGGGCCCGCAGACCCAGTACTTC. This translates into CASTFSGGPQTQYF.